This T cell receptor (beta chain) is drawn from a study of shared T cell receptors in the human thymus (dated by TCRdb to about 2021). About the full investigation: The study examined how the human thymus generates shared, self-reactive T-cell receptor alpha chains.

To prepare the library, the immunoSEQ multiplex PCR assay was applied. In TCRdb, the immuneACCESS table is reduced to in-frame sequences with V and J assigned. These tables do not hold every clone; where another copy was compared, an unresolved V gene accounts for under half, and the others remain unexplained. This sample has about 660,000 clones in its table, and roughly 90% of those were observed once. The ten largest clones represent about 0.01% of the sample. Comments on this clone: The antigen it recognizes is unknown. Qualities for individual bases were not recorded, and no much larger clone is one base off.

The germline V gene (reference sequence) gives CDR1 as LNHDA and CDR2 as SQIVND. The V and J ends are trimmed by 5 bases and 0 bases, leaving 8 bases between them. Counted from cysteine to phenylalanine, this CDR3 has 14 amino acids. The kept DNA is CDR3 alone, 42 bases in frame from the first base. These data were also filed under a second study, of human thymus T cells. As the second publication notes: Immunologically healthy infants undergoing open corrective cardiac surgery for congenital heart defects in Finland were used as donors. The thymus tissue came from surgical resects taken out during corrective cardiac surgery. Both the thymic and the peripheral blood repertoires appeared to show biased V and J gene segment usage. The related research found that thymic TCR repertoires overlapped highly between unrelated individuals. The study described the TCR alpha and beta repertoires in roughly 8 infant thymus samples and a few matching peripheral blood samples. Donor ages ranged from about 6 to 250 days, and the cohort comprised more than 5 male and two female infants. Thymocytes were mechanically released from the tissue and were stored as pellets of roughly 9-30 million cells at -70 degrees C. A QIAsymphony instrument was used to extract genomic DNA from the frozen cell pellets. Using the immunoSEQ multiplex PCR assay, the TCRB and TCRAD loci were amplified from a standardized quantity of quality-controlled genomic DNA. The amplicons covered the V(D)J region and were long enough to include the CDR3 and to identify the V and J genes. Through the commercial immunoSEQ service, the amplicons were sequenced on an Illumina platform. Primer bias and sequencing errors were corrected as previously described, and TCRAD and TCRB were defined on the basis of the IMGT database. Analysis of the repertoires was done with immunoSEQ Analyzer 3.0 and VDJTools and included basic statistics, V/J segment usage, diversity estimates, rarefaction and pairwise overlap. Diversity was estimated using the Chao1, ChaoE, Efron-Thisted, Shannon and inverse Simpson indices, and was also estimated on datasets down-sampled to the size of the smallest sample. For repertoire overlap, CDR3 nucleotide sequence, V gene and J gene had to match strictly, and clustering was done by Jaccard-based multidimensional scaling. Thymus samples yielded on average about 810,000 unique TCRB clonotypes, compared with some 89,000 from blood samples.

This clonotype was sampled from a boy in the first two years of life with a congenital heart defect. Donor details come from another sample of the same person, matched by shared clones. Sequenced input: thymocytes. The rearranged segments are TRBV19 and TRBJ1-5, with TRBD1 as a weak D call on 6 bases. The nucleotide sequence reads TGTGCCAGTAGTTGGACAGATAGCAATCAGCCCCAGCATTTT. The resulting protein is CASSWTDSNQPQHF. This CDR3, with the reference TRBV19 and TRBJ1-5 proteins standing in past its ends, gives the full variable domain DGGITQSPKYLFRKEGQNVTLSCEQNLNHDAMYWYRQDPGQGLRLIYYSQIVNDFQKGDIAEGYSVSREKKESFPLTVTSAQKNPTAFYLCASSWTDSNQPQHFGDGTRLSIL.